The entry below gives a single T cell receptor beta chain sequence along with its context. Antigen specificity is unknown. Trimming cost V 4 bases and J 2 bases, with 16 bases left between them. The germline CDR1 and CDR2 sequences are SEHNR and FQNEAQ (reference sequence). The CDR3 extends over 16 amino acids. The data are from a study of somatic mutations in cytotoxic T cells in rheumatoid arthritis. Study-wide results and caveats: Among 65 to 75 patients, about 8 showed a largest CD8+ clone that surpassed 20% of CD8+ cells. An age-related increase in CD8+ clonality was seen in rheumatoid arthritis patients but not in healthy controls.

Repertoires were generated with immunoSEQ multiplex PCR, while TCRdb's copy carries only in-frame clones and drops some. The sample consists of 5,500 to 9,000 clones, around 60% of them appearing once. The TCR sequence derives from a woman between 35 and 50 years old in good health. The rearrangement links TRBV7-9 to TRBJ2-3, with D perhaps matching TRBD1 (6 bases). The sample was CD8+ T cells sorted from blood. CDR3 in amino acids: CASSSPSWGLTDTQYF. The CDR3 nucleotides are TGTGCCAGCAGCTCCCCTTCTTGGGGGCTCACAGATACGCAGTATTTT. The whole variable domain, filled in from reference TRBV7-9 and TRBJ2-3, reads DTGVSQNPRHKITKRGQNVTFRCDPISEHNRLYWYRQTLGQGPEFLTYFQNEAQLEKSRLLSDRFSAERPKGSFSTLEIQRTEQGDSAMYLCASSSPSWGLTDTQYFGPGTRLTVL.